Included here is one T cell receptor (beta chain) sequence, with context. Its antigen is as yet unknown. The germline CDR1 and CDR2 sequences are SGHAT and FQDESV (reference sequence). The CDR3 totals 15 residues. The V and J ends lost 5 bases and 0 bases respectively, with 12 bases between them. This table comes from immunoSEQ multiplex PCR, and its TCRdb copy is limited to in-frame clones, with some not included. The sample has roughly 52,000 clones, 55% to 75% seen once. The data derive from a study of CD4+ T cells in melanoma. Study observations and caveats: A reported correlation linked neoantigen-specific CD4+ T cells to CD8+, macrophage and B cell function. In melanoma, neoantigen-specific CD4+ T cells reportedly differed in differentiation state.

The origin of this receptor is a human donor with melanoma. The sequenced material came from tumor tissue. This chain uses TRBV11-1 with TRBJ2-3; tentative D call: TRBD1 (6 bases). This CDR3 reads CASSARDTSTDTQYF. CDR3 DNA: TGTGCCAGCAGCGCAAGGGACACCAGCACAGATACGCAGTATTTT.